This T cell receptor (beta chain) came from a study of blood T cell repertoires in COVID-19. Study-wide background: There were acute and convalescent COVID-19 samples, and they came from the United States, Italy and Spain. PBMCs, B-cell-depleted T cells, or T cells provided the cDNA or gDNA that made up the material.

Per the study methods: Reference gene primer amplification in the assay estimated nucleated cell counts. Some clones are missing from TCRdb's copy, which holds only in-frame ones; the method was immunoSEQ multiplex PCR. D and trimming come from the DNA, and the V and J calls and clone size come from that table. The profile shows 25,000 to 30,000 clones, about 83% of them singletons. This CDR3 has 16 residues. CDR1 is SGHRS and CDR2 is YFSETQ in the germline V gene. The ends were cut back, 4 bases at V and 5 bases at J, with 19 bases in the middle. The source material was peripheral blood. This receptor was obtained from a human donor in a cohort sampled during active COVID-19. The chain links TRBV5-1 to TRBJ2-1; a possible D gene is TRBD1 (7 bases). The CDR3 sequence: CASSPRRGAGDNEQFF. CDR3 in DNA: TGCGCCAGCAGCCCGCGCAGGGGGGCAGGTGACAATGAGCAGTTCTTC.